Listed here are 18 T cell receptor beta chains from one sample, sequenced in a study of CD8+ T cells in alopecia areata (dated by TCRdb to the late 2010s). The sample's treatment or condition label, in plain terms: oral pan-JAK inhibitor, 5-10 mg twice daily. Libraries came from the immunoSEQ multiplex PCR assay. RNA was extracted from all samples and reverse transcribed into cDNA, which served as template for TCR sequencing. TCRdb took over this immuneACCESS table, retaining in-frame rearrangements with V and J assigned. Such tables are incomplete; in checked studies, under half of the missing clones stem from an unresolved V gene, and the remainder is unexplained. The sample table holds about 260,000 clones, of which over 45% were seen once. In total, the top ten clones hold roughly 0.93% of the sample. Sequences were derived from CD4+ T cells sorted from blood, sampled around week 54, from a patient treated with tofacitinib. The origin of the receptors is a human donor with alopecia areata.

The V call is TRBV19, the J call TRBJ2-3; no clear D gene. The germline V and J ends were trimmed by 7 bases and 6 bases, with 14 bases remaining between them. The germline V gene has CDR1 LNHDA and CDR2 SQIVND (reference sequence). The CDR3 is 13 residues long. Written as DNA, the CDR3 is TGTGCCAGTACCCCGACAACCGGGGATACGCAGTATTTT. Amino acid sequence: CASTPTTGDTQYF.

The chain couples TRBV19 to TRBJ1-1, with D unclear. This CDR3 region has 12 residues. Deletions cut 4 bases from V and 5 bases from J, with 8 bases between. The V gene's germline CDR1 is LNHDA and CDR2 SQIVND (reference sequence). The CDR3 nucleotides read TGTGCCAGTAGTACGGGCTGGACTGAAGCTTTCTTT. Amino acids: CASSTGWTEAFF.

This clone appeared a few times. The V and J genes are TRBV5-1 and TRBJ2-1; no firm D call. The germline V and J ends were trimmed by 3 bases and 0 bases, with 10 bases remaining between them. This CDR3 has 15 amino acids. The germline CDR1 and CDR2 sequences are SGHRS and YFSETQ. The CDR3 DNA reads as TGCGCCAGCAGCTCGGCTAGTTCCTCCTACAATGAGCAGTTCTTC. Encoded protein: CASSSASSSYNEQFF. The full variable domain, with the rest looked up from reference TRBV5-1 and TRBJ2-1, is KAGVTQTPRYLIKTRGQQVTLSCSPISGHRSVSWYQQTPGQGLQFLFEYFSETQRNKGNFPGRFSGRQFSNSRSEMNVSTLELGDSALYLCASSSASSSYNEQFFGPGTRLTVL.

V usage is TRBV5-1 and J usage is TRBJ1-1; unclear D gene. The V gene's germline CDR1 is SGHRS and CDR2 YFSETQ. Trimming pared 2 bases from V and 6 bases from J, leaving 14 bases between. There are 14 residues in the CDR3. CDR3 coding DNA: TGCGCCAGCAGCTTTGAGGACCCTGGAGCTGAAGCTTTCTTT. Amino acid sequence: CASSFEDPGAEAFF.

Turning to this clone: Other DNA sequences from this sample encode an identical CDR3 as well. This chain links TRBV30 with TRBJ1-5, with D possibly being TRBD1 (6 bases). Trimming shortened V by 3 bases and J by 2 bases, and 8 bases separated the two germline ends. The CDR3 is 13 amino acids. The germline V gene encodes CDR1 GTSNPN and CDR2 SVGIG (reference sequence). The CDR3 sequence is CAWREGGNQPQHF. CDR3 DNA: TGTGCCTGGAGAGAGGGGGGCAATCAGCCCCAGCATTTT.

In its sample, this clone was seen a few times. V is TRBV6-6 and J is TRBJ1-4; D is undetermined. CDR1 MNHNY and CDR2 SVGAGI come from the germline V gene (reference sequence). The CDR3 has 16 amino acids. The V gene lost 6 bases and the J gene lost 5 bases, with 19 bases spanning the gap. The CDR3 sequence is CASRQRGRRLNEKLFF. The CDR3 DNA is TGTGCCAGCAGGCAACGAGGACGCCGGCTCAATGAAAAACTGTTTTTT.

The V call is TRBV30, the J call TRBJ2-5; weak D call: TRBD1 (7 bases). Germline values: CDR1 GTSNPN, CDR2 SVGIG (reference sequence). The CDR3 covers 12 residues. Trimming shortened V by 3 bases and J by 8 bases, and 13 bases separated the two germline ends. CDR3 nucleotides: TGTGCCTGGAGCGAGACAGGGACTACCCAGTACTTC. It encodes CAWSETGTTQYF.

This clone was found a few times. The chain employs TRBV27 and TRBJ1-1; D not resolved. This CDR3 is 12 amino acids long. The V end lost 8 bases, the J end lost 6 bases, and 13 bases lay between the germline ends. CDR1 is MNHEY and CDR2 is SMNVEV in the germline V gene (reference sequence). CDR3 in amino acids: CASGRWSAEAFF. The CDR3 DNA is TGTGCCAGCGGCCGTTGGTCCGCTGAAGCTTTCTTT.

The chain links TRBV4-1 to TRBJ1-6, with D unresolved. The V gene's germline CDR1 is MGHRA and CDR2 YSYEKL. This CDR3 comprises 13 residues. Between the trimmed V and J ends, which lost 0 bases and 12 bases, there was a span of 9 bases. The CDR3 sequence is CASSQEEGLPLHF. The CDR3 bases are TGCGCCAGCAGCCAAGAGGAGGGATTACCCCTCCACTTT.

The DNA of the CDR3 is TGCGCCAGCAGGAGAGGTACAGGGGAGGCTGAAGCTTTCTTT. Translating gives CASRRGTGEAEAFF. The rearrangement joins TRBV5-1 to TRBJ1-1; the match to TRBD1 covers 7 bases. The V gene's germline CDR1 is SGHRS and CDR2 YFSETQ. The J segment lost 6 bases and the V segment lost 5 bases, leaving 10 bases of the junction unmatched. The CDR3 has 14 residues.

The chain recombines TRBV7-9 with TRBJ2-7; D remains unclear. Germline CDR1 SEHNR, CDR2 FQNEAQ (reference sequence). The CDR3 is 13 amino acids. Trimming took off 8 bases at V and 5 bases at J, with 16 bases between the two ends. The CDR3 reads CASGWTPANEQYF. Written as DNA, the CDR3 is TGTGCCAGCGGATGGACCCCTGCCAACGAGCAGTACTTC.

The chain joins TRBV9 to TRBJ1-1; D gene ambiguous. V was clipped by 4 bases and J by 0 bases, with 10 bases between them. The CDR3 sequence is 14 residues long. CDR1 is SGDLS, CDR2 YYNGEE, per germline. The CDR3: CASSPTSMNTEAFF. The CDR3 DNA sequence: TGTGCCAGCAGCCCGACCTCAATGAACACTGAAGCTTTCTTT.

The rearrangement uses TRBV6-6 and TRBJ2-5; D is unclear. This CDR3 comprises 11 residues. Trimming removed 5 bases at V and 2 bases at J, with 3 bases between. Per germline, CDR1 MNHNY and CDR2 SVGAGI (reference sequence). Written as DNA, the CDR3 is TGTGCCAGCAGTATGCAAGAGACCCAGTACTTC. Its protein product is CASSMQETQYF.

The chain recombines TRBV5-1 with TRBJ2-3; 7 bases agree with TRBD1. From germline, CDR1 is SGHRS and CDR2 YFSETQ. V gave up 5 bases and J gave up 4 bases; unmatched junction bases: 7. The CDR3 length is 14 residues. CDR3 amino acids: CASSSTGAADTQYF. CDR3 nucleotides: TGCGCCAGCAGTTCTACAGGGGCGGCAGATACGCAGTATTTT.

This chain joins TRBV19 and TRBJ1-1; D uncertain. CDR3 length: 13 amino acids. The germline V gene encodes CDR1 LNHDA and CDR2 SQIVND (reference sequence). Trimming shortened V by 6 bases and J by 1 base, and 9 bases separated the two germline ends. CDR3: CASSESRNTEAFF. The CDR3 region has the DNA TGTGCCAGTAGCGAGTCCAGGAACACTGAAGCTTTCTTT.

This clone was observed once. The chain combines TRBV29-1 with TRBJ2-7, with no clear D. CDR3 length: 14 residues. Trimming removed 5 bases from V and 4 bases from J, with 18 bases in between. Germline lookup yields CDR1 SQVTM and CDR2 ANQGSEA. Here the CDR3 reads CSVCRLGSEYEQYF. The DNA for the CDR3 is TGCAGCGTTTGCAGGTTGGGTTCAGAGTACGAGCAGTACTTC.

DNA of the CDR3: TGCAGCACCAGATCCACAGGGCCCACTGAAGCTTTCTTT. Amino acid sequence: CSTRSTGPTEAFF. The chain couples TRBV29-1 to TRBJ1-1, with TRBD1 as a possible D gene (6 bases). Germline assignment: CDR1 SQVTM and CDR2 ANQGSEA. The CDR3 is made up of 13 amino acids. V was cut by 8 bases and J by 4 bases, with 17 bases left in between.

The rearrangement joins TRBV4-3 to TRBJ1-6, with D possibly TRBD1 on 5 matching bases. CDR1 and CDR2 from the germline V gene are LGHNA and YSLEER. V lost 0 bases to trimming and J lost 9 bases, with 12 bases between them. This CDR3 comprises 15 residues. The CDR3 sequence is CASSQDIREGSPLHF. CDR3 nucleotides: TGCGCCAGCAGCCAAGATATCAGGGAGGGTTCACCCCTCCACTTT.